This entry lists 10 T cell receptor beta chains sequenced from one sample in a study of PD-L1 blockade in urothelial cancer. TCRdb's table, derived via immunoSEQ multiplex PCR, lists solely in-frame clones and lacks some. The repertoire has over 100,000 clones, around 90% of them found once; the top ten carry around 4%. As to time point: peripheral blood 6 weeks after treatment start. Material: PBMCs, obtained around atezolizumab (anti-PD-L1) treatment. These receptors came from a man aged 60-69 years with urothelial cancer.

The J gene is TRBJ1-5, the V gene TRBV5-4, with D perhaps TRBD1 (6 bases). V gave up 1 base and J gave up 1 base, with 6 bases separating them. The germline CDR1 and CDR2 sequences are SGHNT and YYREEE (reference sequence). CDR3 length: 14 residues. The CDR3 nucleotides read TGTGCCAGCAGCTTGAGGGGGAGCAATCAGCCCCAGCATTTT. It yields the protein CASSLRGSNQPQHF.

This chain uses TRBV5-1 with TRBJ2-7, with TRBD2 identical over 7 bases. CDR3 length equals 14 residues. From germline, CDR1 is SGHRS and CDR2 YFSETQ. V shed 4 bases, J shed 0 bases, and the junction held 4 bases outside the gene matches. The CDR3 is CASSVSGASYEQYF. CDR3 nucleotide sequence: TGCGCCAGCAGCGTGAGCGGGGCCTCCTACGAGCAGTACTTC.

The V and J genes are TRBV19 and TRBJ1-5, with a weak D call TRBD1 (5 bases). The V gene lost 2 bases and the J gene lost 5 bases, with 13 bases spanning the gap. The CDR3 spans 15 residues. The germline gives CDR1 LNHDA, CDR2 SQIVND (reference sequence). The CDR3 is CASSISGMNHQPQHF. The DNA for the CDR3 is TGTGCCAGTAGTATATCAGGGATGAATCATCAGCCCCAGCATTTT.

The V gene is TRBV5-6, the J gene TRBJ2-4; a possible D gene is TRBD1 (6 bases). Trimming stripped 3 bases from V and 6 bases from J, with 16 bases between. The CDR3 covers 15 residues. Germline V lookup: CDR1 SGHDT, CDR2 YYEEEE. CDR3 amino acids: CASSYTGSRGNIQYF. The CDR3 coding sequence is TGTGCCAGCAGCTATACAGGGAGTAGGGGAAACATTCAGTACTTC.

This chain's CDR3 is CASSLDSERSSYEQYF. The DNA of the CDR3 is TGTGCCAGCAGCTTAGATTCTGAGCGGAGTTCCTACGAGCAGTACTTC. The chain uses TRBV7-2 and TRBJ2-7; the D gene is possibly TRBD2 (5 bases). The germline V gene encodes CDR1 SGHTA and CDR2 FQGNSA. V was cut by 1 base and J by 1 base, with 14 bases left in between. This CDR3 region has 16 residues.

This chain uses TRBV5-8 with TRBJ2-7; the match to TRBD1 covers 7 bases. V was pared by 4 bases and J by 2 bases, with 6 bases of the junction left unmatched. The CDR3 totals 14 residues. The germline gives CDR1 SGHTS, CDR2 YDEGEE. The DNA for the CDR3 is TGTGCCAGCAGCCCGAGACAGGGAGCCTACGAGCAGTACTTC. Protein sequence: CASSPRQGAYEQYF.

The chain is built from TRBV28 and TRBJ2-1, with TRBD2 as a possible D gene (6 bases). Trimming pared 5 bases from V and 4 bases from J, leaving 18 bases between. The CDR3 spans 16 residues. Germline V gives CDR1 MDHEN, CDR2 SYDVKM. The CDR3 nucleotides are TGTGCCAGCAGTCCTCCGGTACTAGCTATGTACAATGAGCAGTTCTTC. Its protein product is CASSPPVLAMYNEQFF.

The chain recombines TRBV6-5 with TRBJ1-2, with 9 bases that match TRBD1. Looked up from germline, CDR1 is MNHEY and CDR2 is SVGAGI. The trim removed 5 bases at V and 8 bases at J, leaving 3 bases unmatched. The CDR3 is 12 amino acids. The CDR3 region is CASSGTGQGYTF. As DNA, the CDR3 is TGTGCCAGCAGTGGGACAGGGCAAGGCTACACCTTC.

The rearrangement joins TRBV30 to TRBJ2-7; 10 nucleotides line up with TRBD2. This CDR3 region has 13 residues. Germline CDR1 and CDR2: GTSNPN and SVGIG (reference sequence). The CDR3 nucleotides are TGTGTTGTCCAGACTAGCGGGCGCTACGAGCAGTACTTC. Encoded protein: CVVQTSGRYEQYF.

The chain carries TRBV19 and TRBJ1-2, with 8 positions matching TRBD1. The V gene's germline CDR1 is LNHDA and CDR2 SQIVND (reference sequence). Unmatched junction bases numbered 9, after V lost 2 bases and J lost 4 bases. The length of the CDR3 is 16 residues. The CDR3 loop is CASSISQGAALYGYTF. CDR3 sequence (DNA): TGTGCCAGTAGTATATCTCAGGGGGCGGCCCTCTATGGCTACACCTTC.